These T cell receptor beta chains were read from a single sample in a study of radiotherapy plus CTLA-4 blockade in lung cancer. Profiling relied on immunoSEQ multiplex PCR, and the TCRdb table lists in-frame clones only, not all of them. The table has 75,000 to 100,000 clones, approximately 86% seen once; the top ten hold approximately 5%. Sequenced material: peripheral blood, taken from a patient treated with radiotherapy plus ipilimumab. These receptor sequences come from a human donor with non-small cell lung cancer that progressed on radiotherapy plus ipilimumab. The CDR3 runs from the conserved cysteine through the conserved F or W. D genes are given only for firm matches. Size is omitted from some rows. Given values are once, few, many or a class for expanded clones.

clone_size	d_call	v_call	j_call	cdr3_length	cdr3_nt	cdr3_aa
NA	NA	TRBV11-3	TRBJ1-2	11	TGTGCCAGCAATTCCCCGGGACATTCCCCCTTC	CASNSPGHSPF
NA	NA	TRBV5-1	TRBJ2-3	15	TGCGCCAGCAGCTCGGACAGCTTATACACAGATACGCAGTATTTT	CASSSDSLYTDTQYF
NA	TRBD1	TRBV5-6	TRBJ2-7	14	TGTGCCAGCAGCCTGGACAGGAGCCACTACGAGCAGTACTTC	CASSLDRSHYEQYF
NA	TRBD1	TRBV27	TRBJ2-6	18	TGTGCCAGCAGCCCACTGGGACAGTTGATATCTGGGGCCAACGTCCTGACTTTC	CASSPLGQLISGANVLTF
NA	TRBD2	TRBV7-9	TRBJ2-7	14	TGTGCCAGCAGCTCAGGAGCGGGGACCTACGAGCAGTACTTC	CASSSGAGTYEQYF
NA	TRBD2	TRBV18	TRBJ2-7	16	TGTGCCAGCTCACCACAAGCGGGAGTGGGCTCCTACGAGCAGTACTTC	CASSPQAGVGSYEQYF
NA	NA	TRBV5-6	TRBJ1-3	14	TGTGCCAGCAGTCCGCTCGGCGCTGGAAACACCATATATTTT	CASSPLGAGNTIYF
NA	TRBD2	TRBV11-3	TRBJ2-3	18	TGTGCCAGCAGCTTAGATGATAGCGGGAGCATCAGCACAGATACGCAGTATTTT	CASSLDDSGSISTDTQYF
NA	TRBD2	TRBV19	TRBJ2-1	14	TGTGCCAGTAATCCGGGAGGGCCATACAATGAGCAGTTCTTC	CASNPGGPYNEQFF
few	NA	TRBV7-8	TRBJ1-5	15	TGTGCCAGCAGCTTAGGAGGGGCAAGCAATCAGCCCCAGCATTTT	CASSLGGASNQPQHF
NA	NA	TRBV25-1	TRBJ1-3	16	TGTGCCAGCAGTGAGAGTTTGGGAGGAGCTGGAAACACCATATATTTT	CASSESLGGAGNTIYF
NA	TRBD1	TRBV6-5	TRBJ1-2	15	TGTGCCAGCAGTTCCACTGGACAGGGGGCTGTTGGCTACACCTTC	CASSSTGQGAVGYTF
NA	NA	TRBV27	TRBJ2-5	12	TGTGCCAGCTACAGGGTCGGTGGGACCCAGTACTTC	CASYRVGGTQYF
NA	TRBD1	TRBV5-4	TRBJ2-7	15	TGTGCCAGCAGCATTCGACAGGGGACCTCCTACGAGCAGTACTTC	CASSIRQGTSYEQYF
NA	TRBD1	TRBV4-1	TRBJ1-4	20	TGCGCCAGCAGCCAAGATTACTCCGGGACAGGGCTTACAACTAATGAAAAACTGTTTTTT	CASSQDYSGTGLTTNEKLFF
NA	NA	TRBV6-4	TRBJ1-2	13	TGTGCCAGCAGTGCGGAGGCTGGGTATGGCTACACCTTC	CASSAEAGYGYTF
NA	TRBD2	TRBV5-1	TRBJ2-7	17	TGCGCCAGCAGCCTTTGGACTAGCGGGGGCTGGTCCTACGAGCAGTACTTC	CASSLWTSGGWSYEQYF
NA	NA	TRBV6-5	TRBJ2-5	15	TGTGCCAGCAGCCCCGGGCGGGGCAGGAAAGAGACCCAGTACTTC	CASSPGRGRKETQYF
NA	TRBD2	TRBV5-6	TRBJ2-3	16	TGTGCCAGCAGCTTGGTGGCGGGAGCCGCGTCAGATACGCAGTCTTTT	CASSLVAGAASDTQSF
NA	TRBD2	TRBV19	TRBJ2-1	17	TGTGCCAGTAGCCGATTGGGGACTAGCGGGAGAGACAATGAGCAGTTCTTC	CASSRLGTSGRDNEQFF
NA	NA	TRBV5-1	TRBJ2-2	14	TGCGCCAGCAGCCTACAGGGTTTGATCGGGGAGCTGTTTTTT	CASSLQGLIGELFF
NA	TRBD1	TRBV15	TRBJ1-5	15	TGTGCCACCAGCAGACGGACAGGGGGCTTTCAGCCCCAGCATTTT	CATSRRTGGFQPQHF
NA	NA	TRBV9	TRBJ2-1	18	TGTGCCAGCAGCGTAGACACGGGGGGCCTTGGCTCCTACAATGAGCAGTTCTTC	CASSVDTGGLGSYNEQFF
NA	NA	TRBV5-1	TRBJ1-1	16	TGCGCCAGCAGCGTCACTTTATTGACAGTTCCCCCTGAAGCTTTCTTT	CASSVTLLTVPPEAFF
NA	NA	TRBV19	TRBJ2-7	14	TGTGCCAGTAGTATGAGCCCGGGAGTTGACGAGCAGTACTTC	CASSMSPGVDEQYF